The sequence of this T cell receptor (beta chain) was determined in a study of circulating and synovial CD4+ cells in juvenile arthritis. General study points: Some such blood samples were as oligoclonal as synovium. Circulating pathogenic-like lymphocytes shared a substantially higher fraction of CDR3 sequences with synovium than bulk blood. Deeper sequencing increased measured overlap with synovial clonotypes.

This clone was seen just once. Its target is unknown. This table comes from immunoSEQ multiplex PCR, and its TCRdb copy is limited to in-frame clones, with some not included. Of about 16,000 clones detected, about 90% appear once; the ten largest clones hold 0.7% to 0.95%. Donors were patients with active juvenile idiopathic arthritis. Trimming removed 2 bases from V and 12 bases from J; junction bases left unmatched: 11. CDR1 is KGHSH and CDR2 is LQKENI in the germline V gene. The CDR3 is 16 residues long. This TCR came from a human donor with juvenile idiopathic arthritis. This chain joins TRBV18 and TRBJ2-1; 12 bases map to TRBD2. The sequenced material came from CD4+ T cells from blood. CDR3 residues: CASSPVGLAGGRRQFF. In DNA, the CDR3 is TGTGCCAGCTCACCAGTGGGACTAGCGGGCGGACGGAGGCAGTTCTTC.